This is a list of T cell receptor beta chains from one sample in a study of blood T cells in healthy people across ages. TCRdb re-analysed the 5' RACE reads in MiXCR, keeping a single row per CDR3 protein. The table records approximately 800,000 distinct CDR3 sequences, roughly 56% of them present only once. What was sequenced was blood. The receptors were gathered from a man between 35 and 55 years old in good health. The CDR3 runs from the conserved cysteine through the conserved F or W. The D gene is left open where the match is weak. Size values are once, few and many counts, or a class for expanded clones, and some rows have none.

J gene	V gene	D gene	clone size	CDR3 length	CDR3 protein	CDR3 DNA
TRBJ1-2	TRBV2	.	many	13	CASLEGRSVGYTF	TGTGCCAGCCTTGAGGGGCGATCAGTTGGCTACACCTTC
TRBJ2-3	TRBV6-1	TRBD1	.	15	CASRKPGQREDTQYF	TGTGCCAGCAGGAAACCGGGACAGCGAGAAGATACGCAGTATTTT
TRBJ1-4	TRBV7-9	.	once	15	CASSLARGPNEKLFF	TGTGCCAGCAGCTTAGCGCGGGGGCCGAATGAAAAACTGTTTTTT
TRBJ1-2	TRBV6-5	.	.	15	CASFGDGARSEGYTF	TGTGCCAGCTTTGGTGACGGGGCCCGATCGGAAGGCTACACCTTC
TRBJ2-7	TRBV2	TRBD2	.	13	CASQGLAGGEQYF	TGTGCCAGCCAGGGACTAGCGGGCGGTGAGCAGTACTTC
TRBJ2-7	TRBV4-2	TRBD2	.	15	CASSQETGGNYEQYF	TGTGCCAGCAGCCAAGAGACGGGAGGAAACTACGAGCAGTACTTC
TRBJ2-1	TRBV7-9	TRBD2	.	14	CASSVAGERNEQFF	TGTGCCAGCAGCGTTGCGGGAGAAAGGAATGAGCAGTTCTTC
TRBJ1-5	TRBV20-1	.	.	14	CSALRGGGNQPQHF	TGCAGTGCCTTACGAGGTGGGGGCAATCAGCCCCAGCATTTT
TRBJ2-1	TRBV6-5	.	.	11	CASKRDNEQFF	TGTGCCAGCAAGAGGGACAATGAGCAGTTCTTC
TRBJ2-7	TRBV5-1	.	.	15	CASSQDSSQGYEQYF	TGCGCCAGCAGCCAGGACTCCTCTCAGGGCTACGAGCAGTACTTC
TRBJ1-4	TRBV2	TRBD1	.	18	CASSRDPLLTGGNEKLFF	TGTGCCAGCAGTCGTGATCCATTGCTCACAGGGGGGAATGAAAAACTGTTTTTT
TRBJ1-4	TRBV20-1	.	.	14	CSARTGTTNEKLFF	TGCAGTGCTAGAACAGGAACAACTAATGAAAAACTGTTTTTT
TRBJ2-4	TRBV12-3/TRBV12-4	.	few	13	CASRPGGPDIQYF	TGTGCCAGCAGACCGGGGGGCCCAGACATTCAGTACTTC
TRBJ2-2	TRBV29-1	.	.	14	CSVLARVNTGELFF	TGCAGCGTCCTTGCGAGAGTAAACACCGGGGAGCTGTTTTTT
TRBJ1-2	TRBV12-3/TRBV12-4	.	.	15	CASTLRTLEGDGYTF	TGTGCCAGCACCCTTAGAACACTCGAAGGGGATGGCTACACCTTC
TRBJ1-1	TRBV4-1	TRBD1	few	17	CASSRTGQGYMNTEAFF	TGCGCCAGCAGTCGAACGGGACAGGGTTATATGAACACTGAAGCTTTCTTT
TRBJ2-1	TRBV28	TRBD2	.	14	CASEGLAGRNEQFF	TGTGCCAGCGAAGGTCTAGCGGGAAGAAATGAGCAGTTCTTC
TRBJ1-6	TRBV13	.	few	15	CASSLGGASISPLHF	TGTGCCAGCAGCTTAGGGGGCGCGTCAATCTCACCCCTCCACTTT
TRBJ2-3	TRBV20-1	.	once	12	CSAPPLADTQYF	TGCAGTGCTCCTCCCCTGGCAGATACGCAGTATTTT
TRBJ2-3	TRBV24-1	.	few	15	CATSDLRDSTDTQYF	TGTGCCACCAGTGATTTAAGGGACAGCACAGATACGCAGTATTTT
TRBJ2-1	TRBV9	TRBD2	few	15	CASSVVVGGYNEQFF	TGTGCCAGCAGCGTAGTAGTGGGAGGGTACAATGAGCAGTTCTTC
TRBJ1-6	TRBV7-8	.	once	17	CASSRGLKFSYNSPLHF	TGTGCCAGCAGCCGAGGGCTGAAGTTCTCCTATAATTCACCCCTCCACTTT
TRBJ1-5	TRBV28	.	.	16	CASTTAVPGGNQPQHF	TGTGCCAGCACTACTGCCGTTCCGGGGGGCAATCAGCCCCAGCATTTT
TRBJ2-5	TRBV13	.	.	15	CASSFPGQPQETQYF	TGTGCCAGCAGCTTTCCAGGACAGCCGCAAGAGACCCAGTACTTC
TRBJ1-6	TRBV5-1	.	.	14	CASSSAGANSPLHF	TGCGCCAGCAGCTCCGCAGGGGCAAATTCACCCCTCCACTTT